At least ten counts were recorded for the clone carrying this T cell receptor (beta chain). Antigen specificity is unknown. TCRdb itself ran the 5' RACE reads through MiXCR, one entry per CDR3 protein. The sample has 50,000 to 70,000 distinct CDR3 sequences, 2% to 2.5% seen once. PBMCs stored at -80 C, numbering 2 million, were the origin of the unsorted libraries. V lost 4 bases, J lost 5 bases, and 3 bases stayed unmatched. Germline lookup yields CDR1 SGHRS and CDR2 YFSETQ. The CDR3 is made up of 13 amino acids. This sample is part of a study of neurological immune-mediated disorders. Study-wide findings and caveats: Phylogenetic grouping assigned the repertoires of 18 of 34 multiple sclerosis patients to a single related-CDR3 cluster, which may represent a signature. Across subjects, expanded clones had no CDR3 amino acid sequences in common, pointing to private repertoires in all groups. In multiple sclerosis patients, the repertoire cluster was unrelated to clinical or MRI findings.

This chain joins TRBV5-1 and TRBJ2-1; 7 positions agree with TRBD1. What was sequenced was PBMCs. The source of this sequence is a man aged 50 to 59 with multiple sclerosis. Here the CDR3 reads CASSIGTDNEQFF. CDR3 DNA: TGCGCCAGCAGCATTGGGACAGACAATGAGCAGTTCTTC. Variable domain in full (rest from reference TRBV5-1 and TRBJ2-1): KAGVTQTPRYLIKTRGQQVTLSCSPISGHRSVSWYQQTPGQGLQFLFEYFSETQRNKGNFPGRFSGRQFSNSRSEMNVSTLELGDSALYLCASSIGTDNEQFFGPGTRLTVL.